This TCR beta chain was identified during a study of blood T cells in healthy people across ages. Overall study findings and caveats: As naive T cell percentage varied, TCR beta diversity correlated strongly with it.

A second PCR of roughly 7 to 11 cycles used a sample-barcoded 5' primer and a J-beta primer mix. A single record per CDR3 protein comes from TCRdb applying MiXCR to the 5' RACE reads. Here the sample spans 750,000 to 950,000 distinct CDR3 sequences, under 30% being singletons. The table lists this clonotype with a few counts. Its antigen is as yet unknown. The same sample was also studied in work on T cells of mothers and their children.

The sequence derives from a boy between 10 and 17 years old in good health. Sequenced: blood.

The CDR3 here is CASSLEAVLNTEAFF. CDR3 in DNA: TGTGCCAGCAGCTTAGAGGCCGTCTTGAACACTGAAGCTTTCTTT. J is TRBJ1-1 and V is TRBV11-2; D uncertain. In germline, CDR1 is SGHAT, CDR2 FQNNGV. V dropped 0 bases and J dropped 0 bases, with 8 bases sitting between them. This CDR3 has 15 amino acids. The whole variable domain, remainder taken from reference TRBV11-2 and TRBJ1-1, is EAGVAQSPRYKIIEKRQSVAFWCNPISGHATLYWYQQILGQGPKLLIQFQNNGVVDDSQLPKDRFSAERLKGVDSTLKIQPAKLEDSAVYLCASSLEAVLNTEAFFGQGTRLTVV.